A selection of T cell receptor beta chains follows, all from one sample in a study of T cell responses to AZD1222 COVID-19 vaccine. The data were produced by immunoSEQ multiplex PCR, yet TCRdb's version contains in-frame clones alone and is incomplete. The top ten hold just under 3% of the sample, which has about 99,000 clones, 87% seen once. The material sequenced was peripheral blood, taken on day 0 of AZD1222 vaccination. The receptors were sampled from an adult in good health. Both conserved end residues are part of each CDR3. A D gene is named only where the DNA matches it firmly. For some rows the clone size is stated as once, few or many, or as a class when expanded; others skip it.

>TRBJ2-3|.|.|TRBV6-6
CASSLVTDTQYF
TGTGCCAGCAGCCTAGTCACAGATACGCAGTATTTT
>TRBJ2-5|TRBD2|.|TRBV4-2
CASSQDGGSRGGTQETQYF
TGTGCCAGCAGCCAAGATGGGGGGAGTCGCGGGGGAACCCAAGAGACCCAGTACTTC
>TRBJ1-2|TRBD1|.|TRBV5-1
CASSSGQVRYGYTF
TGCGCCAGCAGCTCCGGACAGGTCCGCTATGGCTACACCTTC
>TRBJ1-6|.|.|TRBV3-1/TRBV3-2
CASSRRGARNSPLHF
TGTGCCAGCAGCCGAAGGGGGGCTCGGAATTCACCCCTCCACTTT
>TRBJ1-2|TRBD1|.|TRBV5-1
CASSSDRSYYGYTF
TGCGCCAGCAGCTCGGACAGGAGCTACTATGGCTACACCTTC
>TRBJ1-3|.|once|TRBV5-1
CASSLVVGASGNTIYF
TGTGCCAGCAGCTTGGTCGTTGGGGCTTCTGGAAACACCATATATTTT
>TRBJ2-2|TRBD2|.|TRBV24-1
CAIKREGPAGELFF
TGTGCCATCAAGCGGGAGGGCCCAGCCGGGGAGCTGTTTTTT
>TRBJ1-2|.|.|TRBV25-1
CASSAGHFDGYTF
TGTGCCAGCAGTGCCGGACATTTTGATGGCTACACCTTC
>TRBJ1-2|.|.|TRBV7-2
CASSPRGGQVLDGYTF
TGTGCCAGCAGCCCGCGTGGGGGGCAAGTCCTGGATGGCTACACCTTC
>TRBJ1-1|.|.|TRBV7-9
CALLGIRTEAFF
TGTGCCCTTCTGGGTATAAGGACTGAAGCTTTCTTT
>TRBJ1-5|.|.|TRBV12-2
CASRDSRDRVEGQPQHF
TGTGCAAGTCGCGACAGCCGGGACAGGGTAGAAGGGCAGCCCCAGCATTTT
>TRBJ2-3|TRBD1|.|TRBV25-1
CASSPGTGASDTQYF
TGTGCCAGCAGCCCCGGGACAGGCGCCTCTGATACGCAGTATTTT
>TRBJ2-1|.|.|TRBV5-6
CASSSLENYNEQFF
TGTGCCAGCAGCTCACTAGAAAACTACAATGAGCAGTTCTTC
>TRBJ2-7|TRBD1|once|TRBV14
CASSQDRGEQYF
TGTGCCAGCAGCCAGGACAGGGGCGAGCAGTACTTC
>TRBJ1-2|.|once|TRBV29-1
CSVVRSDGYTF
TGCAGCGTTGTGAGGTCAGATGGCTACACCTTC
>TRBJ1-5|.|.|TRBV7-9
CASSLEGVAQPQHF
TGTGCCAGCAGCTTAGAGGGGGTTGCTCAGCCCCAGCATTTT
>TRBJ2-3|.|few|TRBV14
CASSPRTSTDTQYF
TGTGCCAGCAGCCCCAGAACTAGCACAGATACGCAGTATTTT
>TRBJ1-5|TRBD1|medium-sized|TRBV15
CATSSRTGPDQPQHF
TGTGCCACCAGCAGTAGGACAGGGCCGGATCAGCCCCAGCATTTT
>TRBJ1-5|.|.|TRBV6-5
CASSPVSPHQPQHF
TGTGCCAGCAGCCCCGTGAGTCCTCATCAGCCCCAGCATTTT
>TRBJ1-6|.|.|TRBV3-1/TRBV3-2
CASSPASSYNSPLHF
TGTGCCAGCAGCCCCGCGAGCTCCTATAATTCACCCCTCCACTTT
>TRBJ2-3|TRBD1|.|TRBV7-3
CASSFDRGNTDTQYF
TGTGCCAGCAGCTTCGACAGGGGAAACACAGATACGCAGTATTTT
>TRBJ2-3|TRBD1|.|TRBV9
CASSVGVGTGDTDTQYF
TGTGCCAGCAGCGTAGGGGTCGGGACAGGGGACACAGATACGCAGTATTTT
>TRBJ1-1|.|.|TRBV3-1/TRBV3-2
CASSQGAVVAFF
TGTGCCAGCAGCCAAGGGGCCGTCGTAGCTTTCTTT
>TRBJ2-5|TRBD1|.|TRBV7-9
CASSLTGGRETQYF
TGTGCCAGCAGCCTCACAGGGGGCCGGGAGACCCAGTACTTC
>TRBJ1-4|.|.|TRBV10-2
CASTASRGWEKLFF
TGCGCCAGCACGGCCAGTAGGGGTTGGGAAAAACTGTTTTTT
>TRBJ1-3|.|.|TRBV30
CAWIPHSGNTIYF
TGTGCCTGGATTCCGCACTCTGGAAACACCATATATTTT
>TRBJ1-2|.|.|TRBV6-5
CAGRGGGYGYTF
TGTGCCGGTCGCGGGGGGGGCTATGGCTACACCTTC
>TRBJ1-4|.|.|TRBV6-2/TRBV6-3
CASSRRDGLPPTNEKLFF
TGTGCCAGCAGCCGTCGGGACGGCCTCCCACCCACAAATGAAAAACTGTTTTTT
>TRBJ2-3|.|.|TRBV4-3
CASSPTPSYASAAGTDTQYF
TGCGCCAGCAGCCCCACCCCCTCCTACGCCTCGGCGGCTGGCACAGATACGCAGTATTTT
>TRBJ1-2|.|.|TRBV18
CASSPAGTYGYTF
TGTGCCAGCTCACCCGCCGGGACGTATGGCTACACCTTC
>TRBJ2-1|TRBD2|.|TRBV4-3
CASSQDLTSGGYNEQFF
TGCGCCAGCAGCCAAGATCTAACTAGCGGGGGCTACAATGAGCAGTTCTTC
>TRBJ2-1|.|.|TRBV3-1/TRBV3-2
CASSQRFGGSLGNEQFF
TGTGCCAGCAGCCAAAGATTTGGAGGTTCCCTGGGTAATGAGCAGTTCTTC
>TRBJ1-1|.|.|TRBV5-4
CASSQTVRNTEAFF
TGTGCCAGCAGCCAGACAGTTAGGAACACTGAAGCTTTCTTT
>TRBJ2-7|TRBD1|once|TRBV7-3
CASSPQGTGGEQYF
TGTGCCAGCAGCCCCCAAGGGACAGGGGGCGAGCAGTACTTC
>TRBJ2-7|TRBD2|.|TRBV18
CASSPPGGAEQYF
TGTGCCAGCTCACCCCCGGGGGGGGCCGAGCAGTACTTC
>TRBJ1-5|.|.|TRBV2
CASSHTPPWGPNVQPQHF
TGTGCCAGCAGTCATACCCCACCGTGGGGGCCCAATGTACAGCCCCAGCATTTT
>TRBJ1-6|.|.|TRBV19
CASCLTGITYNSPLHF
TGTGCCAGTTGCCTTACAGGGATCACCTATAATTCACCCCTCCACTTT
>TRBJ1-1|.|.|TRBV5-1
CASSLALGTNTEAFF
TGCGCCAGCAGCTTGGCCTTGGGGACTAACACTGAAGCTTTCTTT
>TRBJ1-1|.|.|TRBV29-1
CSVEVGTAVNTEAFF
TGCAGCGTTGAAGTTGGGACGGCAGTCAACACTGAAGCTTTCTTT
>TRBJ2-5|.|once|TRBV19
CASSIVPGETQYF
TGTGCCAGTAGTATAGTTCCGGGGGAGACCCAGTACTTC
>TRBJ1-4|TRBD1|.|TRBV7-9
CASRPRTGSNEKLFF
TGTGCCAGCAGACCCCGGACAGGGTCTAATGAAAAACTGTTTTTT
>TRBJ1-1|.|.|TRBV3-1/TRBV3-2
CASSQVRMNTEAFF
TGTGCCAGCAGCCAGGTACGGATGAACACTGAAGCTTTCTTT
>TRBJ1-6|.|.|TRBV7-2
CASTPRKTYNSPLHF
TGTGCCAGCACCCCCCGGAAAACCTATAATTCACCCCTCCACTTT
>TRBJ1-6|TRBD1|.|TRBV19
CASSTTGVGSPLHF
TGTGCCAGTAGTACGACAGGGGTCGGTTCACCCCTCCACTTT
>TRBJ1-2|.|.|TRBV18
CASSTANYGYTF
TGTGCCAGCTCGACAGCGAACTATGGCTACACCTTC
>TRBJ2-3|TRBD2|.|TRBV9
CASTAGLASSTDTQYF
TGTGCCAGCACGGCGGGACTAGCGTCTAGCACAGATACGCAGTATTTT
>TRBJ1-1|.|.|TRBV5-1
CASSLEARNTEAFF
TGTGCCAGCAGCTTGGAGGCCAGGAACACTGAAGCTTTCTTT
>TRBJ2-1|.|.|TRBV20-1
CSALERNEQFF
TGCAGTGCCCTAGAACGCAATGAGCAGTTCTTC
>TRBJ2-3|TRBD2|.|TRBV5-1
CASSLRLAGVSDTQYF
TGTGCCAGCAGCCTGAGGCTAGCGGGAGTGTCGGATACGCAGTATTTT
>TRBJ1-6|.|.|TRBV5-1
CASSLGNSPLHF
TGTGCCAGCAGCTTGGGTAATTCACCCCTCCACTTT
>TRBJ2-5|.|.|TRBV6-2/TRBV6-3
CASSYSASGETQYF
TGTGCCAGCAGTTACTCAGCCAGCGGGGAGACCCAGTACTTC